A single sample is the source of the 31 T cell receptor beta chains below, sequenced in a study of blood T cells in healthy people across ages. A sample-barcoded 5' primer and a J-beta primer mix were used in a second PCR of about 7 to 12 cycles. TCRdb called the 5' RACE reads again in MiXCR, with one record for every CDR3 protein. The sample has over 1,300,000 distinct CDR3 sequences, approximately 63% seen once. Material for sequencing was blood. These receptors all come from a man younger than 35 in good health.

The genes are TRBV7-9 and TRBJ2-5, with TRBD2 matching 9 bases. The CDR3 has 15 amino acids. V lost 1 base, J lost 6 bases, and 6 bases stayed unmatched. Germline V gene data show CDR1 as SEHNR and CDR2 as FQNEAQ (reference sequence). CDR3 region: CASSLVVAGVKTQYF. CDR3 DNA sequence: TGTGCCAGCAGCTTAGTGGTAGCGGGGGTGAAGACCCAGTACTTC.

The chain employs TRBV11-2 and TRBJ1-1; possibly TRBD1 for D (5 bases). Trimming took off 4 bases at V and 0 bases at J, with 15 bases between the two ends. The CDR3 is made up of 16 amino acids. In germline, CDR1 is SGHAT, CDR2 FQNNGV. CDR3 loop: CASSSTAGRLNTEAFF. Written as DNA, the CDR3 is TGTGCCAGCAGCTCAACTGCAGGGAGACTGAACACTGAAGCTTTCTTT.

This chain links TRBV21-1 with TRBJ2-5; the DNA was not used to check the table's D call, TRBD1. TRBV21-1 is reported as a pseudogene. The CDR3 has 16 amino acids. CDR3 region: CASSKGEDRAEETQYF. In DNA, the CDR3 is TGTGCCAGCAGCAAAGGTGAGGACAGGGCCGAAGAGACCCAGTACTTC.

A few counts support this clonotype. The chain has TRBV29-1 and TRBJ1-1, with a possible D match to TRBD1 (6 bases). This CDR3 is built from 10 residues. V was trimmed by 6 bases and J by 7 bases, leaving 9 bases between them. In germline, CDR1 is SQVTM, CDR2 ANQGSEA. The CDR3 is CSVKQGEAFF. Written as DNA, the CDR3 is TGCAGCGTAAAACAGGGTGAAGCTTTCTTT.

This clonotype was seen a handful of times. This sequence joins TRBV5-6 and TRBJ2-4; tentatively, D is TRBD2 (7 bases). The J call could be wrong; TRBJ2-7 is a better fit for the DNA end. CDR1 is SGHDT and CDR2 is YYEEEE in the germline V gene. The CDR3 loop spans 14 amino acids. Here the CDR3 DNA reads TGTGCCAGCTCCCCTGGGGGGGCAGTAAACGAGCAGTACTTC. Protein: CASSPGGAVNEQYF.

CDR3 amino acids: CASSPRTSGRDTQYF. As DNA, the CDR3 is TGTGCCAGCAGTCCCCGGACTAGCGGGAGAGATACGCAGTATTTT. This rearrangement joins TRBV27 to TRBJ2-3; 13 bases align to TRBD2. J gave up 5 bases and V 5 bases, and 4 bases lay outside the gene matches. Germline CDR1 reads MNHEY; CDR2 reads SMNVEV (reference sequence). The CDR3 length is 15 residues.

The chain is built from TRBV10-2 and TRBJ1-1; 8 bases map to TRBD1. The CDR3 has 13 amino acids. Germline-derived CDR1 and CDR2 are WSHSY and SAAADI. Germline trimming cut 6 bases from V and 6 bases from J; bases unmatched to any gene: 6. Written as DNA, the CDR3 is TGCGCCAGCAGGGAACTGACAGGGGCTGAAGCTTTCTTT. This sequence encodes CASRELTGAEAFF.

The rearrangement links TRBV4-1 to TRBJ1-5; TRBD1 aligns across 7 bases. V lost 2 bases, J lost 5 bases, and 3 bases stayed unmatched. Germline V CDR1 and CDR2: MGHRA, YSYEKL. There are 14 residues in the CDR3. CDR3 coding DNA: TGCGCCAGCAGCCAACAGACAGGGTATCAGCCCCAGCATTTT. Translating gives CASSQQTGYQPQHF.

Of note for this clonotype: A read error may explain this, as a much larger clone is one base away. This chain joins TRBV9 and TRBJ2-4; D uncertain. The V gene's germline CDR1 is SGDLS and CDR2 YYNGEE. Trimming took off 3 bases at V and 15 bases at J, with 22 bases between the two ends. The CDR3 has 14 amino acids. CDR3 DNA sequence: TGTGCCAGCAGCGCAGACGACCTGGGCTACGAGCGGTACTTC. Its protein is CASSADDLGYERYF.

The table lists this clonotype with a few counts. The gene calls are TRBV4-1 and TRBJ2-1; TRBD1 matches 7 bases. The V gene end was trimmed by 6 bases and the J gene end by 0 bases; junction bases not matched to a gene: 8. The CDR3 is made up of 16 amino acids. Germline CDR1 is MGHRA and CDR2 is YSYEKL. The CDR3 reads CASSPTGTSSYNEQFF. The CDR3, as DNA: TGCGCCAGCAGTCCGACAGGGACCTCCTCCTACAATGAGCAGTTCTTC.

The chain combines TRBV29-1 with TRBJ1-2; weak D call: TRBD1 (5 bases). Germline loops: CDR1 SQVTM, CDR2 ANQGSEA. The CDR3 has 13 residues. V was pared by 7 bases and J by 1 base, with 13 bases between. The CDR3 protein is CSGEEGDNYGYTF. CDR3 nucleotide sequence: TGCAGCGGGGAGGAAGGGGATAACTATGGCTACACCTTC. Combining the CDR3 with reference TRBV29-1 and TRBJ1-2 gives the whole variable domain SAVISQKPSRDICQRGTSLTIQCQVDSQVTMMFWYRQQPGQSLTLIATANQGSEATYESGFVIDKFPISRPNLTFSTLTVSNMSPEDSSIYLCSGEEGDNYGYTFGSGTRLTVV.

In its sample, this clonotype was seen a few times. The V gene is TRBV10-3, the J gene TRBJ2-7; 8 nucleotides match TRBD1. In germline, CDR1 is ENHRY, CDR2 SYGVKD. The CDR3 contains 16 residues. J lost 5 bases, V lost 0 bases, and 9 bases had no gene match. The CDR3 loop is CAISESLDRDKHEQYF. As DNA, the CDR3 is TGTGCCATCAGTGAGTCTTTGGACAGGGATAAGCACGAGCAGTACTTC.

In its sample, this clonotype was seen a few times. This chain joins TRBV29-1 and TRBJ1-2; D gene ambiguous. Trimming took 1 base from V and 0 from J, leaving 6 bases between them. Germline CDR1 reads SQVTM; CDR2 reads ANQGSEA. The CDR3 length is 13 residues. CDR3 sequence: CSVEVTANYGYTF. The CDR3 nucleotides are TGCAGCGTTGAAGTAACGGCTAACTATGGCTACACCTTC.

The V and J genes are TRBV6-5 and TRBJ1-2, with D possibly TRBD1 on 5 matching bases. Trimming took off 4 bases at V and 4 bases at J, with 7 bases between the two ends. The CDR3 covers 12 residues. In germline, CDR1 is MNHEY, CDR2 SVGAGI. CDR3 sequence reads: CASSCTGYGYTF. In DNA, the CDR3 is TGTGCCAGCAGTTGTACAGGCTATGGCTACACCTTC.

Written as DNA, the CDR3 is TGTGCCATCAGTGATGGTGGGCAGGCCTCCACAGATACGCAGTATTTT. This encodes CAISDGGQASTDTQYF. The chain joins TRBV10-3 to TRBJ2-3, with D unresolved. The CDR3 is 16 residues long. Germline V gene data show CDR1 as ENHRY and CDR2 as SYGVKD. The V and J ends lost 3 bases and 2 bases respectively, with 15 bases between them.

The rearrangement uses TRBV10-3 and TRBJ2-3, with D uncertain. The V gene lost 11 bases and the J gene lost 1 base, with 19 bases spanning the gap. Germline-derived CDR1 and CDR2 are ENHRY and SYGVKD. The CDR3 is 15 residues long. As DNA, the CDR3 is TGTGCCTCCGGCCCCCTAATTGGGGGCACAGATACGCAGTATTTT. Protein sequence: CASGPLIGGTDTQYF.

The CDR3 nucleotides are TGTGCCAGCAGTTTAGCTTTAATAACAGGGACCTTTAATGAAAAACTGTTTTTT. Translated, it gives CASSLALITGTFNEKLFF. The chain uses TRBV12-3 or TRBV12-4 and TRBJ1-4, with D maybe TRBD1 (6 bases). V lost 0 bases to trimming and J lost 4 bases, with 18 bases between them. This CDR3 has 18 amino acids.

Notes on this clonotype: Germline is not matched at one junction end, which may reflect a read error. The rearrangement uses TRBV30 and TRBJ1-1; D remains ambiguous. The germline CDR1 and CDR2 sequences are GTSNPN and SVGIG (reference sequence). This CDR3 contains 12 residues. The DNA for the CDR3 is TGTGCCGGGAGTGTAGTGAACACTGAAGCTTTCTTT. This gives the protein CAGSVVNTEAFF.

V is TRBV4-2 and J is TRBJ1-4; 7 positions agree with TRBD1. Germline CDR1 LGHNA, CDR2 YNFKEQ. This CDR3 contains 16 residues. Unmatched junction bases numbered 7, after V lost 3 bases and J lost 3 bases. The CDR3 sequence: CASSQDGDRSNEKLFF. The CDR3 DNA is TGTGCCAGCAGCCAGGACGGGGACAGATCTAATGAAAAACTGTTTTTT.

The V gene is TRBV7-6, the J gene TRBJ2-3; maybe TRBD2 (6 bases). Germline values: CDR1 SGHVS, CDR2 FNYEAQ. V dropped 4 bases and J dropped 0 bases, with 14 bases sitting between them. The CDR3 runs to 16 residues. CDR3 nucleotide sequence: TGTGCCAGCAGCTCCTCCCCTAGCGATAGCACAGATACGCAGTATTTT. It specifies CASSSSPSDSTDTQYF. Full variable domain (missing parts from reference TRBV7-6 and TRBJ2-3): GAGVSQSPRYKVTKRGQDVALRCDPISGHVSLYWYRQALGQGPEFLTYFNYEAQQDKSGLPNDRFSAERPEGSISTLTIQRTEQRDSAMYRCASSSSPSDSTDTQYFGPGTRLTVL.

The CDR3 sequence is CASSQGPAPTSVGGDTQYF. DNA of the CDR3: TGCGCCAGCAGCCAAGGACCCGCGCCCACTAGCGTGGGGGGAGATACGCAGTATTTT. V gene TRBV4-3 combines with J gene TRBJ2-3, with TRBD2 identical over 7 bases. Trimming cost V 1 base and J 5 bases; bases outside gene matches: 18. The CDR3 runs 19 residues. Per the germline V gene, CDR1 is LGHNA and CDR2 is YSLEER.

The chain combines TRBV29-1 with TRBJ1-1, with 9 bases fitting TRBD1. Losses at the gene ends were 6 bases for V and 5 bases for J; bases not matched to a gene: 10. The germline gives CDR1 SQVTM, CDR2 ANQGSEA. CDR3 length: 14 residues. The CDR3 sequence: CSVDDRGKWTEAFF. The CDR3 DNA follows: TGCAGCGTCGATGACAGGGGGAAGTGGACTGAAGCTTTCTTT.

In its sample, this clonotype was seen a few times. This chain links TRBV15 with TRBJ2-4; 11 bases align to TRBD1. Germline V gene sequence: CDR1 LNHNV, CDR2 YYDKDF (reference sequence). J lost 1 base, V lost 0 bases, and 2 bases had no gene match. CDR3 length: 17 amino acids. The CDR3 bases are TGTGCCACCAGCAGAGAAGGACAGGGGGCGGCCAAAAACATTCAGTACTTC. This encodes CATSREGQGAAKNIQYF. Based on the CDR3 plus reference TRBV15 and TRBJ2-4, the full variable domain is DAMVIQNPRYQVTQFGKPVTLSCSQTLNHNVMYWYQQKSSQAPKLLFHYYDKDFNNEADTPDNFQSRRPNTSFCFLDIRSPGLGDTAMYLCATSREGQGAAKNIQYFGAGTRLSVL.

This chain's CDR3 is CASSDLVWRTGGDTEAFF. For the CDR3, the DNA is TGTGCCAGCAGTGATTTAGTCTGGCGGACGGGGGGGGACACTGAAGCTTTCTTT. The chain has TRBV6-1 and TRBJ1-1; weak D call: TRBD1 (5 bases). Germline assignment: CDR1 MNHNS and CDR2 SASEGT. Deletions cut 3 bases from V and 3 bases from J, with 23 bases between. CDR3 length equals 18 residues.

The rearrangement links TRBV27 to TRBJ2-1; 9 bases map to TRBD2. The J segment lost 10 bases and the V segment lost 5 bases, leaving 6 bases of the junction unmatched. The germline V gene encodes CDR1 MNHEY and CDR2 SMNVEV (reference sequence). The CDR3 totals 13 residues. CDR3: CASSVAGVPEQFF. The CDR3, as DNA: TGTGCCAGCAGTGTAGCGGGAGTTCCGGAGCAGTTCTTC.

The rearrangement links TRBV20-1 to TRBJ2-7, with 7 bases fitting TRBD1. Trimming removed 7 bases from V and 3 bases from J; junction bases left unmatched: 9. CDR1 and CDR2 from the germline V gene are DFQATT and SNEGSKA (reference sequence). The CDR3 consists of 13 residues. The CDR3: CSVMGTELYEQYF. CDR3 bases: TGCAGTGTCATGGGGACAGAACTCTACGAGCAGTACTTC.

This clonotype has only a few counts. The chain is built from TRBV7-2 and TRBJ2-4; D is ambiguous. The CDR3 has 15 amino acids. Germline lookup yields CDR1 SGHTA and CDR2 FQGNSA. Trimming shortened V by 1 base and J by 8 bases, and 15 bases separated the two germline ends. This CDR3 reads CASSLVVDLPHIQYF. The CDR3 DNA is TGTGCCAGCAGCTTAGTAGTTGACCTACCACACATTCAGTACTTC.

The chain recombines TRBV6-5 with TRBJ2-5; 7 nucleotides agree with TRBD2. Germline CDR1 and CDR2: MNHEY and SVGAGI. The CDR3 extends over 16 amino acids. With 0 bases clipped from V and 11 bases from J, the junction kept 15 bases outside the gene matches. CDR3 loop: CASSYSMREYYNEQYF. The CDR3 region has the DNA TGTGCCAGCAGTTACTCGATGCGGGAGTACTACAATGAGCAGTACTTC.

This chain uses TRBV6-6 with TRBJ1-1; a possible D gene is TRBD1 (6 bases). In germline, CDR1 is MNHNY, CDR2 SVGAGI (reference sequence). Trimming shortened V by 8 bases and J by 0 bases, and 10 bases separated the two germline ends. The CDR3 sequence is 13 residues long. CDR3 in amino acids: CASVGQMNTEAFF. The CDR3 bases are TGTGCCAGCGTCGGACAGATGAACACTGAAGCTTTCTTT.

The chain links TRBV29-1 to TRBJ2-2; either TRBD1 or TRBD2 may supply D (6 bases each). Trimming shortened V by 7 bases and J by 6 bases, and 15 bases separated the two germline ends. CDR3 length equals 13 residues. Germline-derived CDR1 and CDR2 are SQVTM and ANQGSEA. CDR3 protein: CSGGDTGPGELFF. The CDR3 bases are TGCAGCGGGGGGGACACCGGACCCGGGGAGCTGTTTTTT.

The genes are TRBV2 and TRBJ1-1, with unresolved D. Germline V CDR1 and CDR2: SNHLY, FYNNEI. V shed 8 bases and J shed 8 bases, with 18 bases lying between them. The CDR3 runs 13 residues. The CDR3 DNA sequence: TGTGCCAGCCCCCCCTTCCCAGGCGACGAAGCTTTCTTT. Translation gives CASPPFPGDEAFF.